One and the same sample provided the 21 T cell receptor beta chains below, sequenced in a study of CD8 T cells in Susac syndrome. When the RNA was reverse transcribed, random hexamers were used with an input of roughly 0.45 to 1 ug. TCRdb called the immunoSEQ multiplex PCR reads again in MiXCR, with one record for every CDR3 protein. The sample yields under 200,000 distinct CDR3 sequences, over 85% seen once. The sample taken for sequencing was CD4+ T cells from PBMCs. All receptors come from a human donor in good health.

The chain employs TRBV4-2 and TRBJ1-1; perhaps TRBD1 as D (5 bases). Per germline, CDR1 LGHNA and CDR2 YNFKEQ. Trimming took 2 bases from V and 5 from J, leaving 9 bases between them. CDR3 size: 13 residues. Here the CDR3 DNA reads TGTGCCAGCAGCCAATCAGGGATTACTGAAGCTTTCTTT. Protein product: CASSQSGITEAFF.

This CDR3 is CASSLVPGSNQPQHF. The DNA of the CDR3 is TGTGCCAGCAGTTTAGTCCCCGGTAGCAATCAGCCCCAGCATTTT. The gene calls are TRBV12-3 or TRBV12-4 and TRBJ1-5; D is unclear. CDR3 length equals 15 residues. V lost 1 base and J 0 bases, leaving 7 bases between the germline ends.

The chain recombines TRBV18 with TRBJ1-2; 9 nucleotides agree with TRBD1. This CDR3 is 14 amino acids long. V lost 5 bases and J lost 6; bases outside the gene matches: 7. Germline CDR1 reads KGHSH; CDR2 reads LQKENI. The CDR3 DNA follows: TGTGCCAGCTCAAGTACGGGACAGGGTCATGGCTACACCTTC. Amino acids: CASSSTGQGHGYTF.

The rearrangement joins TRBV27 to TRBJ1-1, with unresolved D. The CDR3 runs 14 residues. The V end lost 6 bases, the J end lost 1 base, and 12 bases lay between the germline ends. Per the germline V gene, CDR1 is MNHEY and CDR2 is SMNVEV (reference sequence). The CDR3 DNA reads TGTGCCAGCAGCTCGTCGCCTCAGAACACTGAAGCTTTCTTT. It codes for CASSSSPQNTEAFF.

V usage is TRBV7-9 and J usage is TRBJ1-2; D unclear. Germline V gene lookup returns CDR1 SEHNR and CDR2 FQNEAQ (reference sequence). The CDR3 spans 15 residues. V gave up 1 base and J gave up 3 bases, with 12 bases separating them. CDR3 nucleotides: TGTGCCAGCAGCTTAGGTCTGGCAGGCTACTATGGCTACACCTTC. It is translated as CASSLGLAGYYGYTF.

This clonotype was recorded a few times. This rearrangement joins TRBV14 to TRBJ2-3, with TRBD1 as a possible D gene (5 bases). Trimming cost V 0 bases and J 4 bases, with 5 bases left between them. The CDR3 spans 13 residues. Germline V CDR1 and CDR2: SGHDN, FVKESK. As DNA, the CDR3 is TGTGCCAGCAGCCAAGAGGGGCCAGATACGCAGTATTTT. Translation gives CASSQEGPDTQYF.

The CDR3: CASSQFAPATQYF. CDR3 DNA sequence: TGTGCCAGCAGCCAATTTGCCCCGGCGACCCAGTACTTC. The chain carries TRBV3-1 and TRBJ2-5; the D is unclear. The CDR3 has 13 amino acids. Germline CDR1 reads LGHDT; CDR2 reads YNNKEL (reference sequence). Trimming removed 2 bases at V and 7 bases at J, with 11 bases between.

The chain couples TRBV29-1 to TRBJ2-7; the D gene is possibly TRBD1 (6 bases). The CDR3 extends over 11 amino acids. In germline, CDR1 is SQVTM, CDR2 ANQGSEA. V lost 6 bases, J lost 3 bases, and 9 bases lay in between. CDR3 in amino acids: CSVADSYEQYF. The CDR3, as DNA: TGCAGCGTCGCGGACAGCTACGAGCAGTACTTC.

This chain uses TRBV6-1 with TRBJ1-1, with D unclear. V shed 6 bases and J shed 0 bases, with 20 bases lying between them. This CDR3 region has 17 residues. The germline V gene encodes CDR1 MNHNS and CDR2 SASEGT. CDR3 region: CASRPGLIRDMNTEAFF. The CDR3 bases are TGTGCCAGCAGACCAGGACTGATACGAGACATGAACACTGAAGCTTTCTTT.

This rearrangement joins TRBV29-1 to TRBJ1-1; 8 bases align to TRBD1. The CDR3 runs 14 residues. CDR1 SQVTM and CDR2 ANQGSEA come from the germline V gene. V gave up 1 base and J gave up 6 bases; unmatched junction bases: 7. DNA of the CDR3: TGCAGCGTTGAAGGGGTCAGGGGGCACGCTGAAGCTTTCTTT. Translated, it gives CSVEGVRGHAEAFF.

The CDR3, as DNA: TGCAGTGCTAGAGTTACGGGACTCGTGGCGGATACGCAGTATTTT. Translation: CSARVTGLVADTQYF. The chain recombines TRBV20-1 with TRBJ2-3, with a weak D call TRBD2 (6 bases). CDR1 is DFQATT, CDR2 SNEGSKA, per germline (reference sequence). V was shortened by 1 base and J by 6 bases, with 17 bases between the two germline ends. The CDR3 runs 15 residues.

The V and J genes are TRBV7-2 and TRBJ1-2, with TRBD1 matching 11 bases. Germline V gene sequence: CDR1 SGHTA, CDR2 FQGNSA. CDR3 length equals 15 residues. V dropped 6 bases and J dropped 4; count of bases not matched to a gene: 7. The DNA for the CDR3 is TGTGCCAGCAGGCCTTGGACAGGGGGCGCCTATGGCTACACCTTC. Translating it yields CASRPWTGGAYGYTF.

CDR3 protein: CSVSDSGGASDEQFF. In nucleotides, the CDR3 is TGCAGTGTATCGGATAGCGGGGGGGCCTCAGATGAGCAGTTCTTC. The chain carries TRBV20-1 and TRBJ2-1; 11 bases agree with TRBD2. CDR1 and CDR2 from the germline V gene are DFQATT and SNEGSKA (reference sequence). V was pared by 7 bases and J by 8 bases, with 13 bases of the junction left unmatched. The CDR3 has 15 residues.

The V gene is TRBV9, the J gene TRBJ2-7, with a weak D call TRBD1 (5 bases). The CDR3 is made up of 13 amino acids. The V gene lost 6 bases and the J gene lost 3 bases, with 13 bases spanning the gap. Germline V lookup: CDR1 SGDLS, CDR2 YYNGEE. CDR3 amino acids: CASKAIGVYEQYF. The CDR3, as DNA: TGTGCCAGCAAGGCAATAGGGGTCTACGAGCAGTACTTC.

The J gene is TRBJ2-3, the V gene TRBV20-1, with D possibly being TRBD1 (6 bases). Germline loops: CDR1 DFQATT, CDR2 SNEGSKA (reference sequence). V lost 2 bases, J lost 5 bases, and 11 bases lay in between. The CDR3 is 13 amino acids. The CDR3: CSARSPGVDTQYF. CDR3 nucleotide sequence: TGCAGTGCTAGATCCCCAGGGGTAGATACGCAGTATTTT.

V gene TRBV7-2 combines with J gene TRBJ2-5, with 7 bases matching TRBD2. Germline CDR1 is SGHTA and CDR2 is FQGNSA. This CDR3 has 14 amino acids. V shed 1 base and J 4 bases; nucleotides not matched to a gene: 3. CDR3 DNA sequence: TGTGCCAGCAGCTTAGTAGGCGGGGGAGAGACCCAGTACTTC. This codes for CASSLVGGGETQYF.

This clonotype has a single count. V gene TRBV7-6 combines with J gene TRBJ1-1; 8 nucleotides agree with TRBD1. The germline V gene has CDR1 SGHVS and CDR2 FNYEAQ. With V trimmed by 2 bases and J by 4 bases, 6 bases remained unmatched. This CDR3 spans 15 amino acids. CDR3 in DNA: TGTGCCAGCAGCTTAATACAGGGGGTTGGCACTGAAGCTTTCTTT. Protein product: CASSLIQGVGTEAFF. Together with reference TRBV7-6 and TRBJ1-1, the CDR3 gives the full variable domain: GAGVSQSPRYKVTKRGQDVALRCDPISGHVSLYWYRQALGQGPEFLTYFNYEAQQDKSGLPNDRFSAERPEGSISTLTIQRTEQRDSAMYRCASSLIQGVGTEAFFGQGTRLTVV.

In the case of this clonotype: At one of its ends the junction is not consistent with the germline gene, which may arise from a read error. The rearrangement joins TRBV29-1 to TRBJ2-1, with TRBD1 matching over 8 bases. Germline V gives CDR1 SQVTM, CDR2 ANQGSEA. The CDR3 runs 13 residues. The CDR3 here is CSAEGQGYNEQFF. The DNA for the CDR3 is TGCAGCGCTGAAGGACAGGGTTACAATGAGCAGTTCTTC.

The CDR3 DNA sequence: TGTGCCAGCAGCGACAGGGGAGACAACACTGAAGCTTTCTTT. This translates into CASSDRGDNTEAFF. This sequence joins TRBV7-9 and TRBJ1-1, with 8 bases that match TRBD1. The CDR3 is made up of 14 amino acids. Germline V gene lookup returns CDR1 SEHNR and CDR2 FQNEAQ (reference sequence). V lost 5 bases to trimming and J lost 2 bases; unmatched junction nucleotides: 4.

The genes are TRBV20-1 and TRBJ2-5, with 10 bases matching TRBD1. Trimming removed 7 bases from V and 4 bases from J; junction bases left unmatched: 6. The germline V gene encodes CDR1 DFQATT and CDR2 SNEGSKA (reference sequence). The CDR3 loop spans 13 amino acids. The CDR3 nucleotides are TGCAGTGTGCCGGGACAGGGGTCAGAGACCCAGTACTTC. Encoded protein: CSVPGQGSETQYF.

This clonotype was observed a handful of times. The chain has TRBV29-1 and TRBJ1-2; D remains unclear. The CDR3 totals 12 residues. The V end was cut by 3 bases, the J end by 2 bases, with 7 bases between. Germline assignment: CDR1 SQVTM and CDR2 ANQGSEA. Here the CDR3 reads CSVESGNYGYTF. CDR3 in DNA: TGCAGCGTTGAGTCGGGGAACTATGGCTACACCTTC.